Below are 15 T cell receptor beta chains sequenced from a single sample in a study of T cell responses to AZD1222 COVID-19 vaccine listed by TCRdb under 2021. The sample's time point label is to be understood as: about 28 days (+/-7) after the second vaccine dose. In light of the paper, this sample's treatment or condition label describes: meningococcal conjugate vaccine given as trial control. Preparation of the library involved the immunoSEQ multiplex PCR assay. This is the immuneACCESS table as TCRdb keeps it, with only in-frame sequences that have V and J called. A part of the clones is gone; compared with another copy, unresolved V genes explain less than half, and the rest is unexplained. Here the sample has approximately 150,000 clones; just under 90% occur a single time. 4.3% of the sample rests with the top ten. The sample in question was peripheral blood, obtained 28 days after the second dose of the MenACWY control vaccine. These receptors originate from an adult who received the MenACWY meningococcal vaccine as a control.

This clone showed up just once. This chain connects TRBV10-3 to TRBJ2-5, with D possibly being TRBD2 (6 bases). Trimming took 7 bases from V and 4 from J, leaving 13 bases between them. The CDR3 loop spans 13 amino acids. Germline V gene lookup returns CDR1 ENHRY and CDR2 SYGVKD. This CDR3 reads CAITRGRLETQYF. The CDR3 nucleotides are TGTGCCATCACGAGAGGGAGGTTAGAGACCCAGTACTTC.

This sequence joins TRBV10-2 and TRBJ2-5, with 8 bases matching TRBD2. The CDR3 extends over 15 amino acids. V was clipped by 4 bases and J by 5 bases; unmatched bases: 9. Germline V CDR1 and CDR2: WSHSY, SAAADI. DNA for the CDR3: TGCGCCAGCAGTGGCAAGCGGGAGCCTACGGAGACCCAGTACTTC. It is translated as CASSGKREPTETQYF.

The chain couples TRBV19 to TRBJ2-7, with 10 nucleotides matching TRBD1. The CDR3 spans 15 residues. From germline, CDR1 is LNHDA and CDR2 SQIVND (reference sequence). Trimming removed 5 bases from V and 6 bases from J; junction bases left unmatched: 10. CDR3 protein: CASSLDWDRGREQYF. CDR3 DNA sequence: TGTGCCAGTAGTCTTGACTGGGACAGGGGACGCGAGCAGTACTTC.

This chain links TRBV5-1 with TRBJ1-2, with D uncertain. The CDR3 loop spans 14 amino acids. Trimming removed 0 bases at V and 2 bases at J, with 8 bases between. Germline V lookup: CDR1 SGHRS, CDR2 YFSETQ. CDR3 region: CASSLGAANYGYTF. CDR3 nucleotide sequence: TGCGCCAGCAGCTTGGGGGCAGCGAACTATGGCTACACCTTC.

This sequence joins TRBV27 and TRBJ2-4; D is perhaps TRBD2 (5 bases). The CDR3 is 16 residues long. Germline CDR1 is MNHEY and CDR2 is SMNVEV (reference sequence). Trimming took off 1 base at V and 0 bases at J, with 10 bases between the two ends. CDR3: CASSLLTGIAKNIQYF. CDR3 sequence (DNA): TGTGCCAGCAGTTTATTGACGGGAATAGCCAAAAACATTCAGTACTTC.

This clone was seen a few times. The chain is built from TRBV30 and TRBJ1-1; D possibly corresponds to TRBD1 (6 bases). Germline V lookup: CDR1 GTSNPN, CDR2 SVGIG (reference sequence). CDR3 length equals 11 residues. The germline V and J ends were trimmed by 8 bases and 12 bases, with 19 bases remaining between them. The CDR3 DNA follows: TGTGCCCGAATCATCAGGGGCCAGACTTTCTTT. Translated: CARIIRGQTFF.

CDR3 protein: CASSYAGDFYQPQHF. As DNA, the CDR3 is TGTGCCAGCAGTTACGCGGGGGACTTCTACCAGCCCCAGCATTTT. The chain uses TRBV6-6 and TRBJ1-5; a possible D gene is TRBD1 (5 bases). Trimming shortened V by 2 bases and J by 7 bases, and 15 bases separated the two germline ends. The V gene's germline CDR1 is MNHNY and CDR2 SVGAGI (reference sequence). This CDR3 is built from 15 residues.

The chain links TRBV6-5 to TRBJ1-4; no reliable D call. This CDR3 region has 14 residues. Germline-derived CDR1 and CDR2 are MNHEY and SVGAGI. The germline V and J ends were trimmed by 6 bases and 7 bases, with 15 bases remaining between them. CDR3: CASRPRFSGEKLFF. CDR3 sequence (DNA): TGTGCCAGCAGACCTAGGTTCAGCGGTGAAAAACTGTTTTTT.

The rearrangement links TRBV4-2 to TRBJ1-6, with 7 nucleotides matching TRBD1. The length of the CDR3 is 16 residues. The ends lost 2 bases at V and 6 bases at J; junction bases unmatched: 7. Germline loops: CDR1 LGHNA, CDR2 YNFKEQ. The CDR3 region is CASSQSRGYLNSPLHF. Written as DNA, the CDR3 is TGTGCCAGCAGCCAATCCAGGGGGTATCTTAATTCACCCCTCCACTTT.

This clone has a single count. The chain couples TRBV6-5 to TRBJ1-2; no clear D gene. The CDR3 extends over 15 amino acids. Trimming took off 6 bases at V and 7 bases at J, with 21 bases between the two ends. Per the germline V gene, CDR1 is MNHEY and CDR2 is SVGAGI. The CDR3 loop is CASSLRPSIVSGYTF. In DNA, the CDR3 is TGTGCCAGCAGCCTTAGACCCTCCATCGTCTCTGGCTACACCTTC.

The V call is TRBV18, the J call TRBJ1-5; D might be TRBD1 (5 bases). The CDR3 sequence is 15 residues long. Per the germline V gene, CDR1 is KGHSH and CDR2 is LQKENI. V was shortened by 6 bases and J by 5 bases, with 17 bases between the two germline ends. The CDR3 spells CASSSAGATYQPQHF. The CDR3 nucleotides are TGTGCCAGCTCGTCGGCTGGGGCCACCTATCAGCCCCAGCATTTT.

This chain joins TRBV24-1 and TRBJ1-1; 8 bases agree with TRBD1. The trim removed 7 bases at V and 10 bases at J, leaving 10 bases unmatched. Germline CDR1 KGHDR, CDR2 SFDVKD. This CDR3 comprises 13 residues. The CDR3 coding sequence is TGTGCCACCAGCGACAGGGGTACGGAGAGAGCTTTCTTT. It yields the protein CATSDRGTERAFF.

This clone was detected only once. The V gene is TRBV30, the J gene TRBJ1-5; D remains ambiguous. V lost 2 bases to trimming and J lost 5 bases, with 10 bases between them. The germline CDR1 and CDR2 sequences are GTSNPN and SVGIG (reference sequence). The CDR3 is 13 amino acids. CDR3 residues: CAWSSTGDQPQHF. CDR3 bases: TGTGCCTGGAGTTCGACCGGGGATCAGCCCCAGCATTTT.

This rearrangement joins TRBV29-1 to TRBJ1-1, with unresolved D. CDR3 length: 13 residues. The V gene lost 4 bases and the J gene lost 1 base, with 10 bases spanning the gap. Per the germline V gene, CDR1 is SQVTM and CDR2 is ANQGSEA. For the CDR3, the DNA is TGCAGCGTTGGGAAGGGCCAGAACACTGAAGCTTTCTTT. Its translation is CSVGKGQNTEAFF.

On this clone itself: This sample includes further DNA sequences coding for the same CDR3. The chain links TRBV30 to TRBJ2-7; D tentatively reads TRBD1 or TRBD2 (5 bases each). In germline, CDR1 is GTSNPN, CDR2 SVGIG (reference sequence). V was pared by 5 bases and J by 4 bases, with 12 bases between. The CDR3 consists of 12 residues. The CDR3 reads CAWSAGAYEQYF. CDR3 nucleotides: TGTGCCTGGTCTGCCGGGGCATACGAGCAGTACTTC.